Described below is a single T cell receptor (beta chain) sequence and its context. This clone was recorded once. This clone's antigen is unknown. One end of the junction varies from germline; a read error may be responsible. The sample originates from a study of blood T cell repertoires in COVID-19 (dated by TCRdb to 2019 to 2021). Describing the broader study: Collaborator samples came from the United States, Italy and Spain and covered acute and convalescent phases of COVID-19. The material from the prospective study consisted of cDNA or gDNA derived from T cells, B-cell-depleted T cells, or PBMCs. The dataset comprised deeply sampled blood TCRbeta repertoires from subjects exposed to, actively infected with, or recovered from COVID-19. The repertoires were released in a freely available public database meant as a resource for research on the immune response to SARS-CoV-2. Samples were obtained from the ongoing ImmuneRACE study (first 160 participants) and from 1,254 subjects provided by 6 global collaborators. Sample metadata almost always included a de-identified subject ID, COVID-19 status, age in years and sex. Where HLA class I and class II types were available, the types were taken from metadata supplied by the sample provider, not from assay-based typing.

TCRbeta CDR3 regions were amplified from genomic DNA by means of the immunoSEQ Assay, a bias-controlled multiplex PCR. Under the source paper's analysis protocol: The number of nucleated cells in each sample was estimated by amplification of reference gene primers within the assay. To quantify the absolute abundance of each unique TCRbeta CDR3 rearrangement, sequence reads were collapsed and filtered. For each sample, productive Simpson clonality was calculated as the square root of Simpson's diversity index across productive rearrangements. The immuneACCESS repertoire file appears here via TCRdb, limited to in-frame rearrangements. These files lack a portion of the clones; in checked studies, under half of the deficit traces to unresolved V genes, and the cause of the others is not known. V and J calls and clone size are given by that table; D and trimming were obtained from the DNA. The table for this sample lists roughly 250,000 clones; 70% to 90% of them were counted only once. The top ten clones comprise 2.5% to 3.5% of the sample.

Overall results and qualifications from the work: The quantity of clinical and demographic metadata differed by source and by participant and was supplied without curation.

Participants in the prospective study were aged 18 to 89 years, lived in under 30 United States geographic areas, and enrolled through a virtual design. In the prospective study, participants were assigned to cohorts based on the clinical history participants reported in a screening survey and a study questionnaire. In the prospective study, whole blood, serum and a nasopharyngeal or oropharyngeal swab were collected from each participant by mobile phlebotomists. Prospective study participants could optionally give additional blood draws and questionnaires over a roughly 2-month period. Prospective study blood samples were shipped either frozen or at room temperature before DNA extraction. This clonotype was sampled from a woman aged 40 to 50 with acute COVID-19. Input material: PBMCs or T cells enriched from blood (not recorded which).

The DNA sequence is given as TGTGCTAGTGGTTCGGGAGCTGGTAACACCGGAGAGCTGTTTTTT. It translates as CASGSGAGNTGELFF. The receptor chain draws on TRBV12-5 and TRBJ2-2, with TRBD2 as a weak D call on 6 bases. From its cysteine to its phenylalanine, the CDR3 spans 15 amino acids. The only DNA kept is the CDR3, 45 bases in frame from the first base. The germline V gene gives CDR1 as LGHNT and CDR2 as FRNRAP.